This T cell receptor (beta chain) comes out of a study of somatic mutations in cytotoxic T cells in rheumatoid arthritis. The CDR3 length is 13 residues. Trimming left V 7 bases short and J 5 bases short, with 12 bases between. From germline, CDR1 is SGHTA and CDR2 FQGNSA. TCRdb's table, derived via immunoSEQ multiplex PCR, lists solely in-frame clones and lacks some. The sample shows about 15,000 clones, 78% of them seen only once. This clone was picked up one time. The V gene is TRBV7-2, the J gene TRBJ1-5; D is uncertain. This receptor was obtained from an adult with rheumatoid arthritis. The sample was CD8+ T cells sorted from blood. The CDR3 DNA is TGTGCCAGCACCCCATCCCCACATCAGCCCCAGCATTTT. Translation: CASTPSPHQPQHF.